This passage covers 30 T cell receptor beta chains from one sample sequenced in a study of esophageal squamous cell carcinoma under preoperative chemotherapy. TCRdb fed the PCR reads into MiXCR, producing one record per CDR3 protein. The sample lists some 32,000 distinct CDR3 sequences, around half occurring once. Time point described: after preoperative PTX-NDP chemotherapy. This specimen was acquired from a patient given preoperative chemotherapy. The receptors derive from a human donor with esophageal squamous cell carcinoma. The donor label of this sample is uncertain.

The chain joins TRBV5-4 to TRBJ2-1; D remains unclear. CDR3 length: 13 residues. V shed 0 bases and J shed 8 bases, with 9 bases lying between them. CDR1 and CDR2 from the germline V gene are SGHNT and YYREEE (reference sequence). For the CDR3, the DNA is TGTGCCAGCAGCTTGGCCCCTGGCGATGAGCAGTTCTTC. Protein product: CASSLAPGDEQFF.

Many counts were recorded for this clonotype. This chain uses TRBV24-1 with TRBJ2-5; D is uncertain. From germline, CDR1 is KGHDR and CDR2 SFDVKD. CDR3 length equals 11 residues. Trimming removed 0 bases at V and 5 bases at J, with 0 bases between. The CDR3 sequence is CATSDLETQYF. CDR3 DNA sequence: TGTGCCACCAGTGATTTGGAGACCCAGTACTTC.

The genes are TRBV10-3 and TRBJ2-2; D is perhaps TRBD1 or TRBD2 (5 bases each). Between the trimmed V and J ends, which lost 7 bases and 0 bases, there was a span of 9 bases. This CDR3 is built from 14 residues. CDR1 is ENHRY, CDR2 SYGVKD, per germline. The CDR3 is CAITRDPNTGELFF. The CDR3 DNA sequence: TGTGCCATCACGAGGGACCCGAACACCGGGGAGCTGTTTTTT.

J is TRBJ2-2 and V is TRBV7-8, with D uncertain. This CDR3 is 16 amino acids long. The germline V gene has CDR1 SGHVS and CDR2 FQNEAQ. The V and J ends lost 11 bases and 2 bases respectively, with 21 bases between them. CDR3 DNA: TGTGCCTGGCCGACGAGTTATTCGAGAAACACCGGGGAGCTGTTTTTT. Protein sequence: CAWPTSYSRNTGELFF.

CDR3 nucleotide sequence: TGTGCCAGCGGGGGGAACGGGGGCCGTGAGCCAGATACCCAGTACTTC. Protein: CASGGNGGREPDTQYF. V gene TRBV6-1 combines with J gene TRBJ2-3; either TRBD1 or TRBD2 may fit D (6 bases each). The better agreement between TRBJ2-5 and the DNA end casts doubt on the J call. Germline values: CDR1 MNHNS, CDR2 SASEGT. This CDR3 spans 16 amino acids.

The V call is TRBV21-1, the J call TRBJ2-3; the table's D call TRBD2 went unverified against the DNA. TRBV21-1 is assigned pseudogene status. This CDR3 region has 15 residues. CDR3 in amino acids: CGSSSGGVTKNTQYF. For the CDR3, the DNA is TGTGGCAGCAGCTCGGGGGGGGTGACCAAAAATACTCAGTATTTC.

A note on this clonotype: Germline is not matched at one junction end, which may reflect a read error. The chain has TRBV12-3 or TRBV12-4 and TRBJ2-4; the D is unclear. The CDR3 is made up of 13 amino acids. The CDR3 spells CATGLQAKNIQYF. The CDR3 region has the DNA TGTGCCACGGGTTTGCAGGCGAAAAACATTCAGTATTTC.

As regards this clonotype: At one end, the junction sequence differs from germline, possibly due to a read error. The J gene is TRBJ2-3, the V gene TRBV7-2, with D perhaps TRBD2 (6 bases). CDR3 length: 16 residues. Germline CDR1 SGHTA, CDR2 FQGNSA. CDR3 DNA sequence: TGTGCCAGCAGGGGCGGGACGGGCGGGGCCCCAGAGACGCAGTACTTT. Translation gives CASRGGTGGAPETQYF.

This clonotype is a singleton in its sample. A junction end diverges from the germline sequence, so it may reflect a read error. The rearrangement uses TRBV7-3 and TRBJ2-4, with D possibly called TRBD1 or TRBD2 (5 bases each). The CDR3 extends over 17 amino acids. Per the germline V gene, CDR1 is SGHTA and CDR2 is FQGTGA. The CDR3 coding sequence is TGTGCCAGCAGCCTCAAACTGGGGCTGGGGGACGGAGATATTCAGTACTTT. Encoded protein: CASSLKLGLGDGDIQYF.

The sample holds many counts of this clonotype. This rearrangement joins TRBV19 to TRBJ2-2, with D possibly called TRBD1 or TRBD2 (5 bases each). The CDR3 runs 15 residues. V lost 4 bases and J lost 4, with 13 bases in between. Germline V CDR1 and CDR2: LNHDA, SQIVND (reference sequence). Here the CDR3 reads CASSSGGPFTGELFF. In nucleotides, the CDR3 is TGTGCCAGTAGTAGTGGGGGTCCCTTCACCGGGGAGCTGTTTTTT.

This clonotype has a count of ten or more. The V call is TRBV6-1, the J call TRBJ2-1; 8 bases fit TRBD1. Germline values: CDR1 MNHNS, CDR2 SASEGT. V was pared by 10 bases and J by 13 bases, with 21 bases of the junction left unmatched. CDR3 size: 15 residues. CDR3 DNA sequence: TGTGCCACGGGTTTTGGAGGACAGGGTGGAGAGACCCAGTTCTTC. Encoded protein: CATGFGGQGGETQFF.

This chain uses TRBV7-9 with TRBJ2-4; D perhaps matches TRBD1 (5 bases). CDR1 and CDR2 from the germline V gene are SEHNR and FQNEAQ (reference sequence). This CDR3 spans 14 amino acids. V lost 9 bases, J lost 13 bases, and 25 bases lay in between. CDR3 loop: CARRWGRGQDTQYF. CDR3 DNA: TGTGCCAGGCGCTGGGGCCGAGGCCAAGACACCCAGTACTTC.

This clonotype was observed a single time. The junction shows a germline mismatch at one end, possibly a read error. This CDR3 reads CPSRVAGGGAKDIQYF. The CDR3 DNA reads TGTCCCAGCCGCGTCGCGGGCGGGGGGGCCAAAGACATTCAGTACTTC. The chain is built from TRBV11-3 and TRBJ2-4, with 9 bases matching TRBD2. The CDR3 runs to 16 residues. Per germline, CDR1 SGHNT and CDR2 YENEEA.

As to this clonotype: The junction and the germline gene differ at one end; a read error may be behind it. V and J are TRBV7-6 and TRBJ2-5; 9 bases fit TRBD2. The CDR3 extends over 14 amino acids. The germline gives CDR1 SGHVS, CDR2 FNYEAQ. The CDR3: CASSAGGDPETQYF. The CDR3 coding sequence is TGTGCCAGCAGCGCGGGGGGGGACCCAGAGACCCAGTATTTC.

Notes on this clonotype: The junction departs from germline at one end; a sequencing error may be responsible. The genes are TRBV12-3 or TRBV12-4 and TRBJ2-3, with 9 bases matching TRBD1. There are 11 residues in the CDR3. DNA for the CDR3: TGTGCCAGCGGGAAGGACAGGGGTCGGTACTTC. Translation: CASGKDRGRYF.

The rearrangement uses TRBV4-3 and TRBJ2-2; no clear D gene. V lost 0 bases and J 2 bases, leaving 13 bases between the germline ends. This CDR3 contains 17 residues. The germline CDR1 and CDR2 sequences are LGHNA and YSLEER. CDR3 bases: TGCGCCAGCAGCCAAGATTTTGCCAGTACAAACACCGGGGAGCTGTTTTTT. It is translated as CASSQDFASTNTGELFF.

This clonotype has just a few counts. This rearrangement joins TRBV7-2 to TRBJ2-5; weak D call: TRBD1 (6 bases). TRBJ2-7 explains the end of the DNA better; the J call may be wrong. Germline loops: CDR1 SGHTA, CDR2 FQGNSA. This CDR3 contains 15 residues. The DNA for the CDR3 is TGTGCCAGCAGCTTCAAGGGGTGGGGGCAGGACGAGCAGTACTTC. This codes for CASSFKGWGQDEQYF.

Comment on this clonotype: Mismatch with germline at one junction end may stem from a read error. The rearrangement links TRBV7-3 to TRBJ2-3, with D possibly matching TRBD2 (6 bases). Germline CDR1 is SGHTA and CDR2 is FQGTGA. The CDR3 loop spans 17 amino acids. The CDR3 sequence is CARSLIPGRGDGDTQYF. CDR3 coding DNA: TGTGCCAGGAGCCTCATCCCGGGGCGGGGAGACGGAGACACGCAGTATTTC.

Note on this clonotype: The junction departs from the called germline gene at one end, perhaps through a read error. This chain connects TRBV6-1 to TRBJ2-5, with D perhaps TRBD1 (7 bases). CDR1 and CDR2 from the germline V gene are MNHNS and SASEGT. The CDR3 is made up of 12 amino acids. The CDR3 spells CASSRTRQGGHF. The DNA for the CDR3 is TGTGCCAGCAGTCGCACGCGGCAGGGGGGACATTTC.

As regards this clonotype: The conserved phenylalanine or tryptophan is not found at the CDR3 terminus, so this likely reflects a read error. The chain couples TRBV7-2 to TRBJ2-5, with TRBD2 as a possible D gene (7 bases). Deletions cut 9 bases from V and 4 bases from J, with 18 bases between. CDR3 length: 14 residues. In germline, CDR1 is SGHTA, CDR2 FQGNSA. In DNA form, the CDR3 reads TGTGCCAGGGGCTCCTCCGGGGGGCCAGAGACCCAGTACTCG. Protein: CARGSSGGPETQYS.

The V call is TRBV4-2, the J call TRBJ2-1; 9 bases line up with TRBD2. J was trimmed by 5 bases and V by 0 bases; bases with no gene match: 5. The CDR3 runs to 16 residues. Germline CDR1 reads LGHNA; CDR2 reads YNFKEQ. In nucleotides, the CDR3 is TGTGCCAGCAGCCAAGAAAGGGCGGGGGGGAACAATGAGCAGTTCTTC. Its protein is CASSQERAGGNNEQFF.

This clonotype is classed as medium-sized. The gene calls are TRBV7-2 and TRBJ2-5; 7 bases are shared with TRBD1. After removal of 4 bases from V and 7 bases from J, the junction contained 12 bases not matched to a gene. The CDR3 runs to 15 residues. Germline CDR1 and CDR2: SGHTA and FQGNSA. CDR3 region: CASSSDPGGTGTQYF. CDR3 nucleotide sequence: TGTGCCAGCAGCTCCGATCCAGGGGGTACGGGGACCCAGTACTTC.

The chain is built from TRBV20-1 and TRBJ2-1, with 7 bases lining up with TRBD1. Trimming took 5 bases from V and 9 from J; bases not matched to a gene: 10. Germline V lookup: CDR1 DFQATT, CDR2 SNEGSKA (reference sequence). This CDR3 region has 13 residues. The CDR3 bases are TGCAGTGCTCACACCCCGACAGGGAGTGAGCAGTTCTTC. Protein: CSAHTPTGSEQFF.

The table lists this clonotype with many counts. CDR3 in amino acids: CAVREVYGYTF. The CDR3, as DNA: TGTGCCGTCCGAGAGGTTTATGGCTACACCTTC. The chain carries TRBV6-1 and TRBJ1-2; D gene uncertain. The germline gives CDR1 MNHNS, CDR2 SASEGT. With 11 bases removed from V and 5 bases from J, the gap between germline ends came to 12 bases. The CDR3 sequence is 11 residues long.

This clonotype was seen a single time. The chain recombines TRBV7-6 with TRBJ2-3, with unresolved D. Looked up from germline, CDR1 is SGHVS and CDR2 is FNYEAQ. CDR3 length equals 13 residues. V lost 5 bases and J lost 14, with 20 bases in between. The CDR3 DNA is TGTGCCAGCAGCCCCTTGAACACCGATGAGCTGTATTTT. It specifies CASSPLNTDELYF.

To note about this clonotype: A junction boundary mismatches the germline segment, possibly from a read error. The chain joins TRBV7-8 to TRBJ2-3; D assignment may be TRBD1 or TRBD2 (5 bases each). The CDR3 extends over 16 amino acids. Germline CDR1 is SGHVS and CDR2 is FQNEAQ. The CDR3 is CASSNPGLGAKNIQYF. CDR3 sequence (DNA): TGTGCGAGCAGCAACCCGGGGCTGGGAGCCAAAAATATTCAGTATTTC.

The chain joins TRBV12-3 or TRBV12-4 to TRBJ2-3; 8 bases map to TRBD2. With the DNA end fitting TRBJ2-7 better, the J assignment may be wrong. The CDR3 spans 14 residues. CDR3 nucleotides: TGTGCGGGGAGCGGGGGCCGCACCAAAGAGACGCAGTACTTC. This sequence encodes CAGSGGRTKETQYF.

This clonotype was seen only once. The gene calls are TRBV6-1 and TRBJ2-5; 14 nucleotides align to TRBD2. Trimming removed 6 bases from V and 11 bases from J; junction bases left unmatched: 11. There are 15 residues in the CDR3. Germline-derived CDR1 and CDR2 are MNHNS and SASEGT. CDR3 coding DNA: TGTGCCAGCAGCCCCGGGACTAGCGGGAGCAATGAGCAGTACTTC. Translation: CASSPGTSGSNEQYF.

Concerning this clonotype: Its ends do not fully match the called genes, so a read error is possible. The chain employs TRBV6-1 and TRBJ2-3; 11 nucleotides agree with TRBD2. CDR1 and CDR2 from the germline V gene are MNHNS and SASEGT. The CDR3 runs 16 residues. The CDR3 DNA is TGTGCCAGCAGTGAAGCTAGCGGGGGGGCCCCAGATACCCAGTACTTT. Translating it yields CASSEASGGAPDTQYF.

In regard to this clonotype: Given the absence of the conserved phenylalanine or tryptophan at the CDR3 end, a read error is likely. The DNA is omitted, as the CDR3 cannot be located on it reliably, and the CDR3 follows TCRdb's listing. The chain joins TRBV7-2 to TRBJ2-5; the table assigns TRBD2, which was not confirmed against the DNA. The CDR3 spans 16 residues, counting both ends. Germline lookup yields CDR1 SGHTA and CDR2 FQGNSA. Here the CDR3 reads CASSSGRGAPRATRLS.